Below, one TCR beta chain is given with its context. Which antigen it targets is not known. Base-call qualities are not available, and no considerably larger clone is one nucleotide away. This record belongs to a study of cytomegalovirus exposure and HLA in healthy donors (dated by TCRdb to 2017 to 2019). For context, the study as a whole: According to an earlier analysis of 550 to 750 of the donors, 150 million to 200 million T cells yielded over 100 million unique TCR beta sequences and roughly 280 Gb of sequence data. An early release covering more than 500 HLA-typed donors comprised about 300 gigabases of sequencing data and 85 million to 100 million unique TCR sequences. Of the roughly 390 genotyped donors, about 80% fell in the genetic ancestry cluster associated with self-reported Caucasian donors. Among 398 genotyped donors of the cohort, an average of roughly 230,000 unique TCR beta nucleotide sequences was sequenced per donor, of which about 18% were non-productive. A later analysis re-examined previously published TCR beta repertoires from hundreds of donors and added high-resolution HLA genotyping to investigate patterns of TCR occurrence. Donor age, sex, ethnicity and CMV serostatus were compiled together with the repertoire data. A later genetic analysis used genome-wide SNP genotypes for about three fifths of the roughly 700 donors, treating that subset as a discovery cohort. In an earlier analysis of roughly 600 of the donors, high-throughput TCR beta sequencing was used to judge whether each TCR beta V gene segment behaved as functional or pseudogenic. The study profiled the T cell repertoires of 500 to 800 subjects by immunosequencing and related them to cytomegalovirus serostatus. HLA typing included class I and class II loci at four-digit resolution. Rather than drawing on any new phenotypic data, the later analysis identified candidate immune exposures from TCR beta sequences and the way those sequences occurred across donors. In addition to the first cohort of 666 subjects, a separate validation cohort of 120 different subjects was used. Typing coverage differed by locus: A, B, C, DRB1 and DQB1 were typed in roughly 620-640 donors, DQA1 in approximately 520, DPA1 in some 600, and DPB1 in just under 490. The study was designed to test whether signatures of past pathogen exposure could be identified by cataloging public T cell receptors. Because of strong linkage in the cohort, five DR-DQ haplotypes were treated as single units for association and clustering. The study combined high-throughput TCR immunosequencing, statistical association of individual TCRs with disease status, and machine learning to predict cytomegalovirus infection status. All discovery cohort repertoires had been generated on a single sequencing platform. Broad study findings and their caveats: Most CMV-associated TCR beta chains appeared to be HLA-restricted in a later analysis, and the HLA associations seemed to be driven largely by CMV exposure. Compared with the roughly 670-donor mean, donors in an Asian-associated ancestry cluster had fewer N-insertions in productive TCRs, according to a later genetic analysis. Broadly in line with IMGT annotations, most TCR beta V segments showed up in productive rearrangements about 87% or about 30% of the time in an earlier analysis of approximately 600 of the donors. Strong co-occurrence of HLA alleles, especially DR and DQ, made assigning TCR associations to individual alleles difficult. It was suggested by the authors that the approach could potentially be generalized to other disease states and immunological phenotypes. The study listed around 160 TCR beta chains as associated with cytomegalovirus. The earlier analysis of some 540 of the donors excluded approximately 15 rarely observed V segments, including chromosome 9 orphons, because counts were too low. A cluster of highly shared sequence variants was judged likely to represent a technical artifact of the sequencing pipeline. The classifier was reported to diagnose cytomegalovirus status with high specificity and sensitivity in both the original cohort and the validation cohort. V-gene and J-gene trimming of TCR beta chains was associated with a missense DCLRE1C variant in a later genetic analysis, and the association was replicated in an independent cohort. Some IMGT-functional V segments, including TRBV6-2 and TRBV6-3, could not be distinguished by the 87-base-pair reads and were therefore excluded. A further reported finding was that TCR beta sequences accurately predicted the HLA-A and HLA-B alleles for most subjects in the first cohort. Correlated functional status among segregating V segments might be attributable to linkage disequilibrium, but an unknown experimental factor could not be ruled out. In a later analysis, 16,951 TCR beta sequences were associated with specific HLA alleles at a false discovery rate of 0.05. A few of the identified cytomegalovirus-associated TCR beta chains were confirmed in vitro to be specific for cytomegalovirus antigens. A later analysis reported that several top co-occurrence clusters appeared linked to parvovirus B19, influenza, CMV and Epstein-Barr virus. In this cohort, only TCR beta chains were sequenced, and detectable features were limited by the absence of alpha or paired-chain data. Across donors, most TCR sequences were observed very rarely, whereas some public TCRs were present in many individuals. In a later analysis, the rate of TCR association differed among HLA loci, with DRB1 alleles having the most associated TCRs and HLA-C alleles having the fewest. In a later analysis, HLA-associated TCR beta chains showed more clonal expansion and lower generation probabilities than non-associated chains that were equally common. Presence/absence analyses assumed roughly uniform sequencing depth across donors, an assumption that may not hold. Because HLA typing was missing for some donors at each locus, association tests included only the typed subset. The only immune exposure information available for the cohort was CMV serostatus.

Library preparation employed the immunoSEQ multiplex PCR assay. For the multiplex PCR, a mixture combining 60 forward primers for TCR Vbeta segments and 13 reverse primers for TCR Jbeta segments was used. Amplification of the CDR3 region of rearranged TCR beta genes was performed with a multiplex PCR assay on genomic DNA. Amplified TCR beta libraries were sequenced as 87-base-pair reads on the Illumina HiSeq System. The authors' pipeline ran thus. Across the 670 or so repertoires, a later analysis counted 80 million or so unique TCR beta chains, approximately 12 million of which were shared by at least two donors. A nearest-neighbor algorithm error-corrected the raw reads and collapsed the reads into unique sequences, merging closely related sequences to remove PCR and sequencing errors. To assign V, D and J gene segments, CDR3 sequences were aligned to IMGT reference sequences. For a sequence to be retained, at least a six-nucleotide match to both a V gene segment and a J gene segment was required. A rearrangement was called productive if the CDR3 had no stop codons and remained in frame with V and J, and every other rearrangement was called non-productive. CDR3 was defined according to IMGT convention as the region running from the second conserved V-encoded cysteine to the conserved J-encoded phenylalanine. Sequences without an unambiguous match to a single V gene segment were excluded from the earlier analysis of about 600 of the donors. An earlier analysis of 550 to 650 of the donors classified V segments as functional when productive rearrangements were above 56.7% and as segregating when the standard deviation between donors was above 5%. A statistical classification framework was built for diagnosing cytomegalovirus status from the catalog of TCR beta chain sequences. In a later analysis, V and J genes were assigned by comparing TCR nucleotide sequences against IMGT/GENE-DB human TR gene sequences. In a later analysis, CDR3 sequences and most-parsimonious VDJ recombination scenarios were assigned using the TCRdist pipeline. In a later analysis, each TCR beta chain was defined by its CDR3 amino acid sequence together with its V-gene family, and reads lacking a unique V-gene family were excluded. As a way to deal with suspected cross-contamination and a sequencing artifact, a later analysis dropped under 600 nucleotide sequences that were highly shared and had low generation probability. A later analysis calculated a clonal expansion index for each public chain from normalized within-repertoire ranks of inferred template counts. A later analysis computed generation probabilities with a VDJ recombination model fitted to out-of-frame rearrangements, and checked the results against IGoR. Hypergeometric tests were used in a later analysis to score TCR-TCR, TCR-HLA and TCR-CMV co-occurrence, with a repertoire-size bias correction applied to the TCR pairs. In a later analysis, false discovery rates were estimated by permuting HLA or CMV assignments 20 times. In a later analysis, co-occurring TCRs were grouped using DBSCAN, and TCRdist sequence similarity was added for clustering within HLA-allele-positive subsets. Repertoires with fewer than 30,000 or more than 120,000 public chains were left out of co-occurrence clustering, as were five repertoires with anomalous nucleotide sharing. In TCRdb, the immuneACCESS table is reduced to in-frame sequences with V and J assigned. These tables do not hold every clone; where another copy was compared, an unresolved V gene accounts for under half, and the others remain unexplained. V, J and clone size are those of that table, while D and trimming were read from the DNA. In all, the sample holds approximately 120,000 clones, and around 75% of those were seen once. Under 9.5% of the sample belongs to the ten largest clones.

The cohort comprised 666 healthy bone marrow donors. At the time of sampling, every cohort member was nominally healthy, though immune exposures that went unrecorded were likely present. The donor was CMV seropositive and belonged to the group of more than 250 seropositive cohort members. Each donor provided a peripheral blood sample, and peripheral blood mononuclear cells were used for TCR beta sequencing. The Qiagen DNeasy Blood Extraction Kit was used to extract genomic DNA from the blood cell samples. V has 3 bases trimmed and J has 9 bases trimmed; junction bases matching no gene number 16. Measured from the cysteine to the phenylalanine, the CDR3 is 18 residues long. The retained sequence is limited to the CDR3, 54 bases, with the frame set at the first base. CDR1 SGHVS and CDR2 FQNEAQ were looked up in the germline V gene.

Sequenced material: PBMCs. The chain links TRBV7-8 with TRBJ2-1; 11 nucleotides in the junction match TRBD1. The sequence was collected from a woman between 50 and 59 years old in good health and CMV-seropositive. The CDR3 sequence is CASSFPLGQGDNTGEQFF. The DNA reads TGTGCCAGCAGCTTCCCTCTGGGACAGGGGGATAACACAGGTGAGCAGTTCTTC. Reference TRBV7-8 and TRBJ2-1 genes cover what lies past the CDR3, so the full variable domain is GAGVSQSPRYKVAKRGQDVALRCDPISGHVSLFWYQQALGQGPEFLTYFQNEAQLDKSGLPSDRFFAERPEGSVSTLKIQRTQQEDSAVYLCASSFPLGQGDNTGEQFFGPGTRLTVL.